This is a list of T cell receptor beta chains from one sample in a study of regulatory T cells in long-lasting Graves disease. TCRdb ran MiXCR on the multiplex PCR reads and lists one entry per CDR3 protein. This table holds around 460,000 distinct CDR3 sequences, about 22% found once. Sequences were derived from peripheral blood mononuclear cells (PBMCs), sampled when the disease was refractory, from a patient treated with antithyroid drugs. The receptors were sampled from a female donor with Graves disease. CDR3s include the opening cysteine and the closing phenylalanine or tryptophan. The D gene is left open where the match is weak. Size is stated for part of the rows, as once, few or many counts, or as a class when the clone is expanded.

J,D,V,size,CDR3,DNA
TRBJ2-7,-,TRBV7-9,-,CASSGTLYEQYF,TGTGCCAGCAGTGGGACACTCTACGAGCAGTACTTC
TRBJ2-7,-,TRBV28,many,CASSFGGVGYEQYF,TGTGCCAGCAGTTTTGGGGGAGTAGGGTACGAGCAGTACTTC
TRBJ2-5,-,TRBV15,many,CATSRDRIWGSSF,TGTGCCACCAGCAGAGATCGGATCTGGGGTTCTTCGTTC
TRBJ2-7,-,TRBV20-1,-,CSAGRTWPPDLVYEQYF,TGCAGTGCGGGGAGGACTTGGCCCCCAGATTTAGTCTACGAGCAGTACTTC
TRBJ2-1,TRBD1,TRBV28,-,CASSSRQGSYNEQFF,TGTGCCAGCAGTTCGCGACAGGGGAGTTACAATGAGCAGTTCTTC
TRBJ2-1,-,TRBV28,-,CASSIHKGQSEQFF,TGTGCCAGCAGTATCCACAAGGGGCAGAGTGAGCAGTTCTTC
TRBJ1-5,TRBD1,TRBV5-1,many,CASSLEPGQGGGQPQHF,TGCGCCAGCAGCTTGGAACCGGGACAGGGTGGCGGTCAGCCCCAGCATTTT
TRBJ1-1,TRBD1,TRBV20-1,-,CSADHRGRIEAFF,TGCAGTGCAGATCACAGGGGGCGGATTGAAGCTTTCTTT
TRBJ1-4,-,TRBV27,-,CASRSLVLNEKLFF,TGTGCCAGCAGAAGTTTGGTGCTCAATGAAAAACTGTTTTTT
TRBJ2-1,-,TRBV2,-,CASSSIAREGYNEQFF,TGTGCCAGCAGCTCGATAGCCAGAGAGGGCTACAATGAGCAGTTCTTC
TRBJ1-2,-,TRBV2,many,CASSSDPADGYTF,TGTGCCAGCAGTTCGGATCCCGCGGATGGCTACACCTTC
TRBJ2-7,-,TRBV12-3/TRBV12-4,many,CASSLGPGASYEQYF,TGTGCCAGCAGTTTAGGTCCAGGGGCCTCCTACGAGCAGTACTTC
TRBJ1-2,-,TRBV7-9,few,CASSLGHLELLYGYTF,TGTGCCAGCAGCTTAGGACACCTTGAACTGCTATATGGCTACACCTTC
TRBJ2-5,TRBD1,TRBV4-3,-,CTSSLGTGEETQYF,TGCACCAGCAGCCTCGGGACAGGGGAAGAGACCCAGTACTTC
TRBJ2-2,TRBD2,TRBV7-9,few,CASSTSLAENTGELFF,TGTGCCAGCAGCACATCACTAGCGGAGAACACCGGGGAGCTGTTTTTT
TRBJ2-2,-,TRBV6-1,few,CASTSSGGRSGELFF,TGTGCCAGCACATCCTCCGGGGGGCGAAGCGGGGAGCTGTTTTTT
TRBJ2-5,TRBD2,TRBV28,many,CASRELAGEQETQYF,TGTGCCAGCAGAGAACTAGCGGGGGAGCAAGAGACCCAGTACTTC
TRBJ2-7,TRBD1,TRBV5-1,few,CASRRQGTYEQYF,TGCGCCAGCAGGCGACAGGGCACCTACGAGCAGTACTTC
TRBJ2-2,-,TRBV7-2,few,CASSQIPGFVGGELFF,TGTGCCAGCAGCCAAATTCCAGGGTTTGTAGGCGGGGAGCTGTTTTTT
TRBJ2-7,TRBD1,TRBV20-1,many,CSARDRDRLQSGYEQYF,TGCAGTGCTAGAGATAGGGACAGGCTGCAATCCGGCTACGAGCAGTACTTC
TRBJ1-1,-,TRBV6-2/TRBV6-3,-,CASNVTPPPGSTEAFF,TGTGCCAGCAATGTCACACCGCCCCCCGGATCCACTGAAGCTTTCTTT
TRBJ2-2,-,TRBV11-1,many,CASSLEQNTGELFF,TGTGCCAGCAGCTTAGAACAGAACACCGGGGAGCTGTTTTTT
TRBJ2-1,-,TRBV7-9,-,CASSLTADPSYNEQFF,TGTGCCAGCAGCTTAACAGCGGATCCCTCCTACAATGAGCAGTTCTTC
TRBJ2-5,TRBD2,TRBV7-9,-,CASSKPFSGGETQYF,TGTGCCAGCAGCAAACCTTTCAGCGGGGGAGAGACCCAGTACTTC
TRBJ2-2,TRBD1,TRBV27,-,CASGPGRDSLDTGELFF,TGTGCCAGCGGTCCGGGACGGGACAGCCTCGACACCGGGGAGCTGTTTTTT
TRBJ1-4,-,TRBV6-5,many,CASSYSETTNEKLFF,TGTGCCAGCAGTTACTCGGAAACAACTAATGAAAAACTGTTTTTT
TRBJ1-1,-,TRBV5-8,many,CASSPYGEDTEAFF,TGTGCCAGCAGCCCATACGGGGAGGACACTGAAGCTTTCTTT
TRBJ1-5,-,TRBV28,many,CASKGSADQPQHF,TGTGCCAGCAAAGGTTCGGCGGATCAGCCCCAGCATTTT
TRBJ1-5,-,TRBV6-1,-,CASSDWKGFSNQPQHF,TGTGCCAGCAGTGACTGGAAGGGATTTAGCAATCAGCCCCAGCATTTT
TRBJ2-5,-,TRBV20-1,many,CSAGTQQETQYF,TGCAGTGCGGGGACGCAACAAGAGACCCAGTACTTC